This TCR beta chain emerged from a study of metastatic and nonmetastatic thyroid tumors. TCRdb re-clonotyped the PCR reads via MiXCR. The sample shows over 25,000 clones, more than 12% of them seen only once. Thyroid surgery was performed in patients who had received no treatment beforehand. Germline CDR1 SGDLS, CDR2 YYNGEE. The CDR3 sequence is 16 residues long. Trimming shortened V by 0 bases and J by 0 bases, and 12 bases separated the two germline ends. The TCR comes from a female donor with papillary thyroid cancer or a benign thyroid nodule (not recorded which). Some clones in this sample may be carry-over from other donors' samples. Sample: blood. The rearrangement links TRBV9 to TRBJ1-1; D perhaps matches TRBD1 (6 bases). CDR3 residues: CASSVGAGAMNTEAFF. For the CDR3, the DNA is TGTGCCAGCAGCGTAGGGGCAGGGGCTATGAACACTGAAGCTTTCTTT.